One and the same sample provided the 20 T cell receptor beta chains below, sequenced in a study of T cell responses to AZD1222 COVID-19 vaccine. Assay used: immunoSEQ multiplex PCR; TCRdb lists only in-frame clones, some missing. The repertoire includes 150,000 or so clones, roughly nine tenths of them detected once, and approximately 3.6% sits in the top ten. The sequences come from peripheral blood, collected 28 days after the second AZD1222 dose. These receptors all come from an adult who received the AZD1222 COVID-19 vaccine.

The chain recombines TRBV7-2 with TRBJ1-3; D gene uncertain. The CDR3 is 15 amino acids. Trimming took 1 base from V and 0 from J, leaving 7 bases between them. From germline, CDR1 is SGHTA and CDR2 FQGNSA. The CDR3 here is CASSLGGYSGNTIYF. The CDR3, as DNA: TGTGCCAGCAGCTTAGGGGGATACTCTGGAAACACCATATATTTT.

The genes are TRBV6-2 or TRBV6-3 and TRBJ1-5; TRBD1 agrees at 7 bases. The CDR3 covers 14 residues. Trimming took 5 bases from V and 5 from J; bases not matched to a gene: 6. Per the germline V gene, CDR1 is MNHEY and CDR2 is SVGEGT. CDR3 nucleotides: TGTGCCAGCAGTACCGGGACAGCATATCAGCCCCAGCATTTT. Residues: CASSTGTAYQPQHF.

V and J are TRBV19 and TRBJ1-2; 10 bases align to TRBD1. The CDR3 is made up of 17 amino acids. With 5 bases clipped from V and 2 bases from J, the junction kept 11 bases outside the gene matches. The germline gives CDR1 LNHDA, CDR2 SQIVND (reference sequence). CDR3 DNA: TGTGCCAGTAGTCCCCTTGACAGGGGGCGTGGGAACTATGGCTACACCTTC. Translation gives CASSPLDRGRGNYGYTF.

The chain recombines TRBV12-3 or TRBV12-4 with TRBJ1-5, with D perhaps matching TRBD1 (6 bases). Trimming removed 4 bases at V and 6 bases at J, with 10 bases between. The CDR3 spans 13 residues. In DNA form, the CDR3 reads TGTGCCAGCAGTTCAGGGGCAACTCAGCCCCAGCATTTT. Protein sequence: CASSSGATQPQHF.

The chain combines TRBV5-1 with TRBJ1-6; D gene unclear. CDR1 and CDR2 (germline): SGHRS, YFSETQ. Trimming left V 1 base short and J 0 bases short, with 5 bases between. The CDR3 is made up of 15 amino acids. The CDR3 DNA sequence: TGCGCCAGCAGCTTGTATAGCTCCTATAATTCACCCCTCCACTTT. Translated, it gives CASSLYSSYNSPLHF.

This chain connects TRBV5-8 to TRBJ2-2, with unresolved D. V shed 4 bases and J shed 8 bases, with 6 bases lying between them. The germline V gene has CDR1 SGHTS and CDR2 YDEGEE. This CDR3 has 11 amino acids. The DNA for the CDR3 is TGTGCCAGCAGCCCCGCTGGGGAGCTGTTTTTT. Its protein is CASSPAGELFF.

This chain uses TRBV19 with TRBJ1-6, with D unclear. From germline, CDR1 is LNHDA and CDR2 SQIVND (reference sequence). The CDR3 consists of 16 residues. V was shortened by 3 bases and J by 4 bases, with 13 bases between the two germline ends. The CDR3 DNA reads TGTGCCAGTAGTATCGACCCGTCAGCATATAATTCACCCCTCCACTTT. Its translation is CASSIDPSAYNSPLHF. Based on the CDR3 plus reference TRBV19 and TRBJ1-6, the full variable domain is DGGITQSPKYLFRKEGQNVTLSCEQNLNHDAMYWYRQDPGQGLRLIYYSQIVNDFQKGDIAEGYSVSREKKESFPLTVTSAQKNPTAFYLCASSIDPSAYNSPLHFGNGTRLTVT.

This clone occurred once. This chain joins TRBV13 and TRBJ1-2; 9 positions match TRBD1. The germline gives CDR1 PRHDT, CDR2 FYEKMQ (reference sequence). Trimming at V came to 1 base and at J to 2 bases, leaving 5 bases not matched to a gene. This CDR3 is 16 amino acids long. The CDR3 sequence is CASSLASGQGNYGYTF. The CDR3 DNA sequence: TGTGCCAGCAGCTTAGCATCGGGACAGGGAAACTATGGCTACACCTTC. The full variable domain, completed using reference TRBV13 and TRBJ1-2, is AAGVIQSPRHLIKEKRETATLKCYPIPRHDTVYWYQQGPGQDPQFLISFYEKMQSDKGSIPDRFSAQQFSDYHSELNMSSLELGDSALYFCASSLASGQGNYGYTFGSGTRLTVV.

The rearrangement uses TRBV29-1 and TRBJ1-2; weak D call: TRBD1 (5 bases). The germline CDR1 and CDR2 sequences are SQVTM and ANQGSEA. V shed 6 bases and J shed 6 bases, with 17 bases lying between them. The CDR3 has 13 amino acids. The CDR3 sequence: CSVEGGGNHGYTF. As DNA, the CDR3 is TGCAGCGTCGAGGGCGGGGGGAACCATGGCTACACCTTC.

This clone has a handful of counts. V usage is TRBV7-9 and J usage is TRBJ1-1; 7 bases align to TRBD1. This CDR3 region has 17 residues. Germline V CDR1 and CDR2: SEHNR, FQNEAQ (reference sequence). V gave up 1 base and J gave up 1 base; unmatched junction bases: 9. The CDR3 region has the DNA TGTGCCAGCAGCTTAGTGGGGGACAGCCGGAGGAACACTGAAGCTTTCTTT. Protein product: CASSLVGDSRRNTEAFF.

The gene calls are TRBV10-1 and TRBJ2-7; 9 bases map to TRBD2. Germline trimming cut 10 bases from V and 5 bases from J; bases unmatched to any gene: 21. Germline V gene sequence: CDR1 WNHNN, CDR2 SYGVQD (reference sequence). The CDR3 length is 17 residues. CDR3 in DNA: TGCGCCATCAAGGTGGGGACGACCGGGACTAGCATCGACGAGCAGTACTTC. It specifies CAIKVGTTGTSIDEQYF.

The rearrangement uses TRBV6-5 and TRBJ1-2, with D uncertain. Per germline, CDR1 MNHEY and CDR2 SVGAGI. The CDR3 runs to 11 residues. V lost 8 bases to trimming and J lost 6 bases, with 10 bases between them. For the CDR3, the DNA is TGTGCCAGCGGGGTAACGGATGGCTACACCTTC. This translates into CASGVTDGYTF.

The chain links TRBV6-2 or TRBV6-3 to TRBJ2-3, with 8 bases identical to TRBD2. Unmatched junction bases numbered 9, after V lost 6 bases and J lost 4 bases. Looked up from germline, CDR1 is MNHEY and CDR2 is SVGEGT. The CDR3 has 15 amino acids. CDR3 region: CASSRAGDRSDTQYF. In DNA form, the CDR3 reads TGTGCCAGCAGCAGAGCGGGAGATCGGTCAGATACGCAGTATTTT.

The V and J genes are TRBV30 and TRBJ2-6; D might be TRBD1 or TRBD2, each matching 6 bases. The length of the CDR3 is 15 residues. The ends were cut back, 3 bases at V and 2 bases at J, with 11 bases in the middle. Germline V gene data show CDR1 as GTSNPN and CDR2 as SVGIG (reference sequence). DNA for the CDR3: TGTGCCTGGAGCTCGGGGGCCGCTGGGGCCAACGTCCTGACTTTC. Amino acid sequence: CAWSSGAAGANVLTF.

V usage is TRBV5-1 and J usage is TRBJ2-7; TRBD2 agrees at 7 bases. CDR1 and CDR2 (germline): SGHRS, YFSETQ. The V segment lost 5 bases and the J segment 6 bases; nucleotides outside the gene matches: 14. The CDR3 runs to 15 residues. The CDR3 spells CASRGPGRASGEQYF. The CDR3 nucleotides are TGCGCCAGCAGAGGACCGGGGAGGGCCTCAGGCGAGCAGTACTTC.

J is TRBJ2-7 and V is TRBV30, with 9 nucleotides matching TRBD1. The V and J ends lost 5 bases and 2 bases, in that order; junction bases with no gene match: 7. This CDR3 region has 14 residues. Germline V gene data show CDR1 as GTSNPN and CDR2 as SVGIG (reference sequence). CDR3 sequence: CAWEQGAIPYEQYF. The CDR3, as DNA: TGTGCCTGGGAACAGGGGGCCATCCCCTACGAGCAGTACTTC.

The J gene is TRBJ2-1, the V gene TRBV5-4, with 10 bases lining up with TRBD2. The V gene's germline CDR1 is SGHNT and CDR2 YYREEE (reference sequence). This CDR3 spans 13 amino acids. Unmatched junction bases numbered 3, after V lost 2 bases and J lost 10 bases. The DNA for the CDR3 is TGTGCCAGCAGCTTTAGCGGGGGGATGGAGCAGTTCTTC. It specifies CASSFSGGMEQFF.

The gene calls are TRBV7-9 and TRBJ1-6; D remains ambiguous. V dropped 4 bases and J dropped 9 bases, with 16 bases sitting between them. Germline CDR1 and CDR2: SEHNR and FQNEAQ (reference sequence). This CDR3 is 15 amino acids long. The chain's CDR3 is CASSSPAAKSSPLHF. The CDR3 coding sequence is TGTGCCAGCAGCTCGCCAGCAGCGAAGAGTTCACCCCTCCACTTT.

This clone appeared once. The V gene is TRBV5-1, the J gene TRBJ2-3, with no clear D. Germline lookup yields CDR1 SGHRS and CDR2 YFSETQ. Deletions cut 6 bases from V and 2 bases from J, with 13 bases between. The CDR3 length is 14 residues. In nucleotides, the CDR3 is TGCGCCAGCAATGAAGGCGCGTTCACAGATACGCAGTATTTT. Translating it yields CASNEGAFTDTQYF.

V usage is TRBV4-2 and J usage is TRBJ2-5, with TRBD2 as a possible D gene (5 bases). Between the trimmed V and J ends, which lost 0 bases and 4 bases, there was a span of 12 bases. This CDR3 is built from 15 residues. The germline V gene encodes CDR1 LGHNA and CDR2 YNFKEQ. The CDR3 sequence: CASSQDYDYGETQYF. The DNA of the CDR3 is TGTGCCAGCAGCCAAGATTATGACTACGGAGAGACCCAGTACTTC.